The entry that follows covers one T cell receptor beta chain sequence. The antigen is unknown. Other DNA sequences in this specimen translate into the identical CDR3. This record comes from a study of shared clonotypes between healthy human individuals. Overall study results and limits: The rarefaction results pointed to incomplete sorted-subset sequencing despite large depth. Of the naive CD4 clonotypes, around 5% were shared across a few donors.

Clones were sequenced by immunoSEQ multiplex PCR, and TCRdb holds only the in-frame ones, with some missing. The sample holds about 360,000 clones, less than 75% seen once. This CDR3 has 12 residues. V dropped 1 base and J dropped 7 bases, with 5 bases sitting between them. Germline values: CDR1 SGHVS, CDR2 FNYEAQ. Those who donated were healthy HIV-negative adults, with no recent acute infections or vaccinations reported. What was sequenced was memory CD4+ T cells sorted from blood. Subset defined: CD45RA-negative fraction. The receptor was derived from a man aged 25 to 40 in good health. The rearrangement joins TRBV7-6 to TRBJ2-1; D unclear. CDR3 in amino acids: CASSLVQNEQFF. The CDR3 bases are TGTGCCAGCAGCTTAGTACAGAATGAGCAGTTCTTC.